The 29 T cell receptor beta chains below were found in one sample sequenced in a study of technical replicates of blood from several donors. Generated by immunoSEQ multiplex PCR, the TCRdb table keeps only in-frame clones and is missing some. The sample has about 66,000 clones, around 87% seen once. The specimen sequenced was PBMCs. The receptors derive from a human donor in good health. Some clones in this sample may be carry-over from other donors' samples.

The sample holds one count of this clone. The gene calls are TRBV6-1 and TRBJ1-2; D possibly corresponds to TRBD1 (6 bases). Germline V gene sequence: CDR1 MNHNS, CDR2 SASEGT. V was trimmed by 5 bases and J by 3 bases, leaving 10 bases between them. The CDR3 contains 13 residues. This chain's CDR3 is CASSFEGDYGYTF. The CDR3 nucleotides read TGTGCCAGCAGTTTTGAGGGGGACTATGGCTACACCTTC.

Regarding this clone: The junction shows a germline mismatch at one end, possibly a read error. The CDR3 loop is CASSQSRSGAYEQYF. The CDR3 coding sequence is TGCGCCAGCAGCCAGTCCCGAAGCGGAGCCTACGAGCAGTACTTC. V and J are TRBV7-9 and TRBJ2-7, with a tentative D call TRBD2 (5 bases). Germline lookup yields CDR1 SEHNR and CDR2 FQNEAQ (reference sequence). The CDR3 has 15 amino acids. Using reference TRBV7-9 and TRBJ2-7 for the parts outside the CDR3, the full variable domain is DTGVSQNPRHKITKRGQNVTFRCDPISEHNRLYWYRQTLGQGPEFLTYFQNEAQLEKSRLLSDRFSAERPKGSFSTLEIQRTEQGDSAMYLCASSQSRSGAYEQYFGPGTRLTVT.

The chain recombines TRBV4-1 with TRBJ2-7; 8 nucleotides align to TRBD1. From germline, CDR1 is MGHRA and CDR2 YSYEKL. The J segment lost 5 bases and the V segment lost 0 bases, leaving 0 bases of the junction unmatched. The CDR3 has 13 amino acids. In DNA, the CDR3 is TGCGCCAGCAGCCAAGACAGGGGGCACGAGCAGTACTTC. As protein: CASSQDRGHEQYF.

V is TRBV6-4 and J is TRBJ2-2; 11 nucleotides line up with TRBD1. J lost 6 bases, V lost 8 bases, and 5 bases had no gene match. The CDR3 totals 14 residues. Per the germline V gene, CDR1 is MRHNA and CDR2 is SNTAGT. Here the CDR3 reads CASGQGADAGELFF. CDR3 coding DNA: TGTGCCAGCGGACAGGGGGCAGACGCCGGGGAGCTGTTTTTT.

V usage is TRBV11-2 and J usage is TRBJ2-5; 12 bases align to TRBD2. With 3 bases clipped from V and 1 base from J, the junction kept 3 bases outside the gene matches. CDR1 SGHAT and CDR2 FQNNGV come from the germline V gene. The CDR3 length is 16 residues. This CDR3 is CASSFPTSGGQETQYF. The CDR3 nucleotides are TGTGCCAGCAGCTTCCCGACTAGCGGGGGCCAAGAGACCCAGTACTTC.

The chain carries TRBV6-6 and TRBJ2-7; 8 positions match TRBD1. CDR1 MNHNY and CDR2 SVGAGI come from the germline V gene (reference sequence). This CDR3 is 12 amino acids long. Trimming took 6 bases from V and 6 from J; bases not matched to a gene: 4. The CDR3 sequence is CASRQGVGEQYF. In DNA, the CDR3 is TGTGCCAGCAGACAGGGGGTCGGCGAGCAGTACTTC.

The J gene is TRBJ1-5, the V gene TRBV19; a possible D gene is TRBD1 (5 bases). Germline CDR1 LNHDA, CDR2 SQIVND (reference sequence). This CDR3 region has 15 residues. V lost 5 bases and J 0 bases, leaving 11 bases between the germline ends. The DNA for the CDR3 is TGTGCCAGTAGTCCCGGGGACTATAGCAATCAGCCCCAGCATTTT. Encoded protein: CASSPGDYSNQPQHF.

This clone was detected only once. The chain employs TRBV27 and TRBJ1-6, with 8 bases fitting TRBD1. There are 14 residues in the CDR3. CDR1 is MNHEY, CDR2 SMNVEV, per germline (reference sequence). J lost 8 bases, V lost 6 bases, and 6 bases had no gene match. DNA of the CDR3: TGTGCCAGCAGATTGGGACAGGTACATTCACCCCTCCACTTT. This gives the protein CASRLGQVHSPLHF.

This clone was recorded once. The chain joins TRBV2 to TRBJ2-3; 12 bases line up with TRBD2. In germline, CDR1 is SNHLY, CDR2 FYNNEI. This CDR3 contains 15 residues. With 4 bases clipped from V and 6 bases from J, the junction kept 5 bases outside the gene matches. The CDR3 DNA sequence: TGTGCCAGCAGTGGGACTAGCGGGGTCTACGATACGCAGTATTTT. It yields the protein CASSGTSGVYDTQYF.

This chain connects TRBV18 to TRBJ1-1, with TRBD1 matching 8 bases. The germline V gene encodes CDR1 KGHSH and CDR2 LQKENI. The CDR3 has 15 amino acids. The junction had 1 base not matched to a gene; V was cut back by 0 bases and J by 1 base. CDR3 protein: CASSPPQGANTEAFF. CDR3 nucleotides: TGTGCCAGCTCACCACCCCAGGGGGCGAACACTGAAGCTTTCTTT.

The rearrangement uses TRBV19 and TRBJ2-5; 10 positions match TRBD2. This CDR3 spans 16 amino acids. The germline V gene has CDR1 LNHDA and CDR2 SQIVND (reference sequence). V shed 6 bases and J 5 bases; nucleotides not matched to a gene: 12. Written as DNA, the CDR3 is TGTGCCAGTAGCATTGACGTGGGACTAGCGAGGGAGACCCAGTACTTC. It is translated as CASSIDVGLARETQYF.

This chain uses TRBV4-1 with TRBJ2-7, with TRBD2 matching over 7 bases. The germline V gene has CDR1 MGHRA and CDR2 YSYEKL. The CDR3 has 17 amino acids. Trimming at V came to 1 base and at J to 2 bases, leaving 11 bases not matched to a gene. CDR3 sequence reads: CASSQVGLAARTYEQYF. DNA for the CDR3: TGCGCCAGCAGCCAAGTAGGTCTAGCGGCCCGGACCTACGAGCAGTACTTC.

In nucleotides, the CDR3 is TGTGCCAGCAGTTTTGAGGCGGGAGCGTCCTACGAGCAGTACTTC. Amino acid sequence: CASSFEAGASYEQYF. The chain combines TRBV27 with TRBJ2-7, with 7 bases matching TRBD2. The CDR3 runs 15 residues. The germline gives CDR1 MNHEY, CDR2 SMNVEV (reference sequence). The V segment lost 3 bases and the J segment 1 base; nucleotides outside the gene matches: 6.

The CDR3 spells CASSTGLAGHETQYF. The CDR3 DNA reads TGCGCCAGCAGCACCGGACTAGCGGGGCATGAGACCCAGTACTTC. This chain uses TRBV5-1 with TRBJ2-5; 12 bases map to TRBD2. The germline V gene has CDR1 SGHRS and CDR2 YFSETQ. V lost 4 bases, J lost 5 bases, and 6 bases stayed unmatched. The CDR3 has 15 amino acids.

This clone appeared a single time. The CDR3 protein is CASSRDRVPLGYTF. The CDR3 DNA follows: TGTGCCAGCAGCCGGGACAGGGTCCCATTGGGCTACACCTTC. This chain connects TRBV5-5 to TRBJ1-2, with 9 bases identical to TRBD1. Germline-derived CDR1 and CDR2 are SGHKS and YYEKEE (reference sequence). The CDR3 has 14 residues. The J segment lost 8 bases and the V segment lost 4 bases, leaving 9 bases of the junction unmatched.

The V call is TRBV11-2, the J call TRBJ2-1, with TRBD2 identical over 8 bases. Germline loops: CDR1 SGHAT, CDR2 FQNNGV. Germline trimming cut 5 bases from V and 9 bases from J; bases unmatched to any gene: 6. The CDR3 consists of 13 residues. CDR3 residues: CASSGSGGPEQFF. CDR3 bases: TGTGCCAGCAGCGGAAGCGGGGGACCTGAGCAGTTCTTC.

The chain combines TRBV7-9 with TRBJ1-4; D unresolved. The CDR3 is 14 residues long. Per germline, CDR1 SEHNR and CDR2 FQNEAQ (reference sequence). Trimming removed 3 bases from V and 2 bases from J, with 7 bases in between. The CDR3 sequence: CASSFGRTNEKLFF. CDR3 DNA sequence: TGTGCCAGCAGCTTCGGCAGGACTAATGAAAAACTGTTTTTT.

The chain recombines TRBV5-1 with TRBJ2-3; 9 nucleotides line up with TRBD2. Germline V gene sequence: CDR1 SGHRS, CDR2 YFSETQ. J lost 0 bases, V lost 1 base, and 3 bases had no gene match. This CDR3 comprises 16 residues. CDR3 nucleotides: TGCGCCAGCAGCTTGTTTAGCGGGGGAAGCACAGATACGCAGTATTTT. Its translation: CASSLFSGGSTDTQYF. The full variable domain, with the rest looked up from reference TRBV5-1 and TRBJ2-3, is KAGVTQTPRYLIKTRGQQVTLSCSPISGHRSVSWYQQTPGQGLQFLFEYFSETQRNKGNFPGRFSGRQFSNSRSEMNVSTLELGDSALYLCASSLFSGGSTDTQYFGPGTRLTVL.

The chain combines TRBV19 with TRBJ1-2; weak D call: TRBD1 (5 bases). The ends were cut back, 5 bases at V and 8 bases at J, with 18 bases in the middle. This CDR3 is 14 amino acids long. Germline V gene lookup returns CDR1 LNHDA and CDR2 SQIVND (reference sequence). The DNA of the CDR3 is TGTGCCAGTAGTGTCAGCTCGGGGGAAAGGGGCTACACCTTC. This encodes CASSVSSGERGYTF.

V usage is TRBV6-5 and J usage is TRBJ2-7; TRBD2 might be the D (5 bases). V was clipped by 0 bases and J by 2 bases, with 8 bases between them. CDR3 length: 14 amino acids. Germline V gives CDR1 MNHEY, CDR2 SVGAGI. CDR3 sequence reads: CASSYSRDTYEQYF. The CDR3 coding sequence is TGTGCCAGCAGTTACTCTCGGGATACCTACGAGCAGTACTTC.

The chain combines TRBV6-5 with TRBJ1-1; 9 nucleotides line up with TRBD1. Germline V gives CDR1 MNHEY, CDR2 SVGAGI. The CDR3 has 14 residues. With V trimmed by 2 bases and J by 4 bases, 2 bases remained unmatched. This CDR3 reads CASSYRTGATEAFF. As DNA, the CDR3 is TGTGCCAGCAGTTACCGGACAGGGGCCACTGAAGCTTTCTTT.

The chain has TRBV6-6 and TRBJ2-7, with TRBD1 as a possible D gene (5 bases). Germline CDR1 is MNHNY and CDR2 is SVGAGI (reference sequence). The CDR3 length is 14 residues. Trimming took off 6 bases at V and 8 bases at J, with 20 bases between the two ends. CDR3: CASRINTHGQKQYF. CDR3 sequence (DNA): TGTGCCAGCAGGATAAATACCCACGGACAAAAGCAGTACTTC.

The chain joins TRBV18 to TRBJ2-7; 7 bases map to TRBD1. The CDR3 runs 13 residues. CDR1 and CDR2 from the germline V gene are KGHSH and LQKENI. Germline trimming cut 3 bases from V and 6 bases from J; bases unmatched to any gene: 5. The CDR3 loop reads CASSPGQVPEQYF. The CDR3 region has the DNA TGTGCCAGCTCACCCGGACAGGTTCCCGAGCAGTACTTC.

The CDR3 DNA sequence: TGTGCCAGCAATCCCAATCGTCAGGGGGGCTATGGCTACACCTTC. Amino acids: CASNPNRQGGYGYTF. The rearrangement links TRBV6-1 to TRBJ1-2; 7 positions agree with TRBD1. Germline loops: CDR1 MNHNS, CDR2 SASEGT. CDR3 size: 15 residues. With V trimmed by 7 bases and J by 4 bases, 12 bases remained unmatched.

This clone is a singleton in its sample. The rearrangement joins TRBV7-2 to TRBJ2-5, with 8 bases lining up with TRBD2. The germline V gene has CDR1 SGHTA and CDR2 FQGNSA. This CDR3 comprises 17 residues. Unmatched junction bases numbered 18, after V lost 5 bases and J lost 7 bases. The CDR3 region has the DNA TGTGCCAGCAGCGCTACGGGACTAGTGGATTTTTTTGGGACCCAGTACTTC. Its protein product is CASSATGLVDFFGTQYF.

The rearrangement uses TRBV5-1 and TRBJ2-1, with 10 bases lining up with TRBD2. Germline lookup yields CDR1 SGHRS and CDR2 YFSETQ. V lost 4 bases and J lost 5; bases outside the gene matches: 6. The CDR3 has 15 residues. The CDR3: CASSRTSGADNEQFF. The CDR3 DNA reads as TGCGCCAGCAGCCGTACTAGCGGGGCAGACAATGAGCAGTTCTTC.

The CDR3 nucleotides are TGTGCCATCAGTGATCCTGAGGGGGTCACAGATACGCAGTATTTT. Amino acid sequence: CAISDPEGVTDTQYF. The genes are TRBV10-3 and TRBJ2-3, with a tentative D call TRBD1 (6 bases). In germline, CDR1 is ENHRY, CDR2 SYGVKD. V gave up 3 bases and J gave up 2 bases, with 12 bases separating them. The CDR3 is made up of 15 amino acids.

The chain couples TRBV9 to TRBJ2-5; unclear D gene. In germline, CDR1 is SGDLS, CDR2 YYNGEE. This CDR3 spans 13 amino acids. Trimming removed 4 bases at V and 5 bases at J, with 12 bases between. The CDR3 here is CASSLTTRETQYF. CDR3 sequence (DNA): TGTGCCAGCAGCCTTACAACGCGGGAGACCCAGTACTTC.

The chain is built from TRBV7-2 and TRBJ2-7; perhaps TRBD2 as D (6 bases). This CDR3 contains 15 residues. V lost 3 bases, J lost 3 bases, and 15 bases lay in between. Germline loops: CDR1 SGHTA, CDR2 FQGNSA. The chain's CDR3 is CASSFGTPTLYEQYF. The CDR3 DNA reads TGTGCCAGCAGCTTCGGGACTCCCACGCTCTACGAGCAGTACTTC.